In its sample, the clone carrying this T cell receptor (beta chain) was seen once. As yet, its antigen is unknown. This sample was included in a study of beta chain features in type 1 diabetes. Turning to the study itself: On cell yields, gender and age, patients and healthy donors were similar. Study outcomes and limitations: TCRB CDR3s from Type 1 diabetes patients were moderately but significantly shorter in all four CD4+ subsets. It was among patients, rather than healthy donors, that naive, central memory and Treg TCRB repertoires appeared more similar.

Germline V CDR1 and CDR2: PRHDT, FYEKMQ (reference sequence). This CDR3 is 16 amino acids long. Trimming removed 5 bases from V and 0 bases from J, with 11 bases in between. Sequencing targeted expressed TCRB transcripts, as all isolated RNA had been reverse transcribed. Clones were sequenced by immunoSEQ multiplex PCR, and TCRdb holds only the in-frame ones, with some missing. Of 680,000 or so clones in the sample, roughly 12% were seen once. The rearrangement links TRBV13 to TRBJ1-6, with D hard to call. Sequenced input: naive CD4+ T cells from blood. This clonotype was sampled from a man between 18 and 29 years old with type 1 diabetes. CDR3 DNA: TGTGCCAGCAGCCTCGGAGCCAGCTCCTATAATTCACCCCTCCACTTT. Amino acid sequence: CASSLGASSYNSPLHF.